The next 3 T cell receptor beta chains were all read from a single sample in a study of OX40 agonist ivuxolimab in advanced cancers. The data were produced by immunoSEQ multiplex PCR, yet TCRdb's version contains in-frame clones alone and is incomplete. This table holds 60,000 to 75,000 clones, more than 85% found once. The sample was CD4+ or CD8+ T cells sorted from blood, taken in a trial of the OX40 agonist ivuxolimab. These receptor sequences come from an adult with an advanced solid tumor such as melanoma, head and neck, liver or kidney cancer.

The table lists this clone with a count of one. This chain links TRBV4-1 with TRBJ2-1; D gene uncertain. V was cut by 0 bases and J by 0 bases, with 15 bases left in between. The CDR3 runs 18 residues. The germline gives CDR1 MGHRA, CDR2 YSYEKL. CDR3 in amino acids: CASSQDNPAYRSYNEQFF. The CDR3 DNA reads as TGCGCCAGCAGCCAAGATAATCCAGCTTATCGCTCCTACAATGAGCAGTTCTTC.

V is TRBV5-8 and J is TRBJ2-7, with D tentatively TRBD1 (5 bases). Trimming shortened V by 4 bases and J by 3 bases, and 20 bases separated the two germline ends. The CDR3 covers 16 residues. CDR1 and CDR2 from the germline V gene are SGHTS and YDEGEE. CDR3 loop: CASSIYFRQNRYEQYF. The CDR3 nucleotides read TGTGCCAGCAGCATATACTTTAGACAGAATCGCTACGAGCAGTACTTC.

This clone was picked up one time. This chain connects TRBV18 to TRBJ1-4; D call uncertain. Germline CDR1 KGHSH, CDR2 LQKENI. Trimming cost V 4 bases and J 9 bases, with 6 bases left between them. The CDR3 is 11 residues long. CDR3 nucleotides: TGTGCCAGCTCACAGGACCAAAAACTGTTTTTT. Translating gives CASSQDQKLFF.